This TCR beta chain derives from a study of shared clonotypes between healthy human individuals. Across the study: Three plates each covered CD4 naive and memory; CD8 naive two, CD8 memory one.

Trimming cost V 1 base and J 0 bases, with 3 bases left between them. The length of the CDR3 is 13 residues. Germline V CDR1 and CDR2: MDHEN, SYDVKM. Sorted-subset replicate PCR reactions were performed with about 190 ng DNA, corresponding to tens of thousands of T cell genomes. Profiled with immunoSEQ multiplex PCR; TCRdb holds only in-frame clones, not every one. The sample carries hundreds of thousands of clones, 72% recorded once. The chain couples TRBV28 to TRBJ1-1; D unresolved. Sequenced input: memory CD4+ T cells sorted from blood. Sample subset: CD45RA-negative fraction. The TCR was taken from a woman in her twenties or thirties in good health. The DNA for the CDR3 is TGTGCCAGCAGTTTATTCATGAACACTGAAGCTTTCTTT. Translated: CASSLFMNTEAFF.